Shown below are 16 T cell receptor beta chains from a single sample sequenced in a study of shared clonotypes between healthy human individuals. Naive CD8 cells comprised CD45RO-negative, CCR7-positively selected cells, excluding terminally differentiated effector memory CD45RA+ cells. TCRdb's copy holds only in-frame clones and misses some; the assay was immunoSEQ multiplex PCR. The table records 2 million to 2.5 million clones, about 92% of them present only once. Specimen: naive CD8+ T cells from PBMCs. Receptors originate from a man aged 18 to 30 in good health. Some clones in this sample may be carry-over from other donors' samples.

V usage is TRBV20-1 and J usage is TRBJ2-1; D remains ambiguous. Germline lookup yields CDR1 DFQATT and CDR2 SNEGSKA (reference sequence). This CDR3 spans 11 amino acids. The V end was cut by 5 bases, the J end by 4 bases, with 6 bases between. The CDR3 bases are TGCAGTGCTCACCTTTACAATGAGCAGTTCTTC. Encoded protein: CSAHLYNEQFF.

The V gene is TRBV4-1, the J gene TRBJ2-5; TRBD1 or TRBD2 may be the D gene (5 bases each). Trimming cost V 0 bases and J 4 bases, with 12 bases left between them. CDR1 is MGHRA, CDR2 YSYEKL, per germline. CDR3 length equals 15 residues. The CDR3 DNA is TGCGCCAGCAGCCAAGATCCCGGGACCTTAGAGACCCAGTACTTC. Its translation: CASSQDPGTLETQYF.

The chain recombines TRBV2 with TRBJ2-7; D call uncertain. Looked up from germline, CDR1 is SNHLY and CDR2 is FYNNEI. V was trimmed by 8 bases and J by 6 bases, leaving 11 bases between them. The CDR3 extends over 11 amino acids. CDR3 residues: CASLVLREQYF. The CDR3, as DNA: TGTGCCAGCCTAGTTTTGCGCGAGCAGTACTTC.

The chain links TRBV6-1 to TRBJ2-7; D is ambiguous. CDR3 size: 14 residues. Germline V gene data show CDR1 as MNHNS and CDR2 as SASEGT. The ends were cut back, 10 bases at V and 0 bases at J, with 16 bases in the middle. The CDR3 is CATSVYKSSYEQYF. CDR3 nucleotide sequence: TGTGCCACGTCGGTCTACAAGAGCTCCTACGAGCAGTACTTC.

The J gene is TRBJ2-1, the V gene TRBV7-8; 10 bases fit TRBD1. Germline CDR1 is SGHVS and CDR2 is FQNEAQ. With 5 bases clipped from V and 7 bases from J, the junction kept 11 bases outside the gene matches. The CDR3 consists of 16 residues. The CDR3 coding sequence is TGTGCCAGCAGCCCACAGACAGGGGGCGCAGGGAATGAGCAGTTCTTC. Its translation: CASSPQTGGAGNEQFF.

This sequence joins TRBV4-1 and TRBJ1-5, with 10 positions matching TRBD1. Germline assignment: CDR1 MGHRA and CDR2 YSYEKL. The V and J ends lost 8 bases and 7 bases, in that order; junction bases with no gene match: 5. The CDR3 is made up of 13 amino acids. This CDR3 is CASARDRGQPQHF. The CDR3 bases are TGCGCCAGCGCCCGGGACAGGGGACAGCCCCAGCATTTT.

This clone appeared once. The chain employs TRBV19 and TRBJ1-3; 7 positions agree with TRBD1. V trimming: 3 bases; J trimming: 0 bases; junction bases outside the gene matches: 2. The CDR3 spans 15 residues. Germline CDR1 is LNHDA and CDR2 is SQIVND (reference sequence). CDR3 region: CASSIQGDSGNTIYF. DNA for the CDR3: TGTGCCAGTAGTATTCAGGGGGACTCTGGAAACACCATATATTTT.

The J gene is TRBJ1-1, the V gene TRBV25-1, with TRBD1 matching over 10 bases. In germline, CDR1 is MGHDK, CDR2 SYGVNS. Trimming cost V 6 bases and J 0 bases; bases outside gene matches: 4. The CDR3 runs to 15 residues. The CDR3 region is CASRMTGGMNTEAFF. CDR3 nucleotides: TGTGCCAGCAGGATGACAGGGGGCATGAACACTGAAGCTTTCTTT.

V is TRBV9 and J is TRBJ2-3, with D tentatively TRBD1 (5 bases). Germline CDR1 reads SGDLS; CDR2 reads YYNGEE. The CDR3 totals 15 residues. Trimming left V 0 bases short and J 3 bases short, with 11 bases between. In DNA, the CDR3 is TGTGCCAGCAGCGTAGGCGGCAGGGTTACAGATACGCAGTATTTT. Its translation: CASSVGGRVTDTQYF.

The chain carries TRBV7-8 and TRBJ2-7; 7 bases agree with TRBD1. J gave up 1 base and V 4 bases, and 7 bases lay outside the gene matches. This CDR3 has 15 residues. Germline V gene data show CDR1 as SGHVS and CDR2 as FQNEAQ. CDR3 amino acids: CASSSSTGVSYEQYF. CDR3 coding DNA: TGTGCCAGCAGCTCGTCAACAGGGGTATCCTACGAGCAGTACTTC.

This chain joins TRBV5-8 and TRBJ2-7; maybe TRBD2 (6 bases). V lost 4 bases and J lost 2, with 19 bases in between. Per the germline V gene, CDR1 is SGHTS and CDR2 is YDEGEE. This CDR3 region has 16 residues. The CDR3 bases are TGTGCCAGCAGCCTGGCGGCGGGACGGACTACCTACGAGCAGTACTTC. Protein product: CASSLAAGRTTYEQYF.

The CDR3 reads CASNFGGGGRSYEQYF. The CDR3 bases are TGTGCCAGCAACTTTGGGGGGGGAGGGAGATCCTACGAGCAGTACTTC. This chain links TRBV28 with TRBJ2-7, with TRBD2 matching 7 bases. This CDR3 has 16 amino acids. The V gene end was trimmed by 7 bases and the J gene end by 1 base; junction bases not matched to a gene: 13. The germline V gene has CDR1 MDHEN and CDR2 SYDVKM.

The CDR3 DNA reads as TGTGCCAGTAGTGCCCGTAGGAATTCAAGGTACGAGCAGTACTTC. It yields the protein CASSARRNSRYEQYF. V usage is TRBV19 and J usage is TRBJ2-7; no definite D call. Per the germline V gene, CDR1 is LNHDA and CDR2 is SQIVND (reference sequence). The CDR3 runs 15 residues. Trimming left V 5 bases short and J 4 bases short, with 18 bases between.

This chain joins TRBV27 and TRBJ1-1; D perhaps matches TRBD1 (5 bases). The germline V and J ends were trimmed by 6 bases and 7 bases, with 15 bases remaining between them. The germline V gene encodes CDR1 MNHEY and CDR2 SMNVEV (reference sequence). This CDR3 comprises 13 residues. For the CDR3, the DNA is TGTGCCAGCAGCCGAGACAGAGAACTTGAAGCTTTCTTT. Translating it yields CASSRDRELEAFF.

V is TRBV7-8 and J is TRBJ2-2; 8 nucleotides agree with TRBD2. The junction had 15 bases not matched to a gene; V was cut back by 5 bases and J by 4 bases. This CDR3 comprises 18 residues. The germline V gene encodes CDR1 SGHVS and CDR2 FQNEAQ. The CDR3 region has the DNA TGTGCCAGCAGCGCTTCCGCTCGGGAGGGTCAGGGCACCGGGGAGCTGTTTTTT. Translating it yields CASSASAREGQGTGELFF.

This rearrangement joins TRBV14 to TRBJ2-2, with 9 bases identical to TRBD2. Germline CDR1 SGHDN, CDR2 FVKESK. V was pared by 4 bases and J by 4 bases, with 7 bases of the junction left unmatched. The CDR3 covers 16 residues. DNA of the CDR3: TGTGCCAGCAGCCTCACCGGGACTAGCCGCACCGGGGAGCTGTTTTTT. It encodes CASSLTGTSRTGELFF.